Each of the 18 T cell receptor beta chains below was sequenced from the same sample in a study of OX40 agonist ivuxolimab in advanced cancers. The assay was immunoSEQ multiplex PCR, and TCRdb's table has in-frame clones only and misses some. This table holds 25,000 to 30,000 clones, about 82% found once. Source: CD4+ or CD8+ T cells sorted from blood, taken in a trial of the OX40 agonist ivuxolimab. The receptors shown here come from an adult with an advanced solid tumor such as melanoma, head and neck, liver or kidney cancer.

With regard to this clone: Additional DNA sequences in this sample encode the identical CDR3. The rearrangement joins TRBV7-6 to TRBJ2-5, with D uncertain. V dropped 2 bases and J dropped 0 bases, with 7 bases sitting between them. The CDR3 length is 14 residues. Germline V lookup: CDR1 SGHVS, CDR2 FNYEAQ. CDR3 DNA: TGTGCCAGCAGCTTATTGCAGAACCAAGAGACCCAGTACTTC. Translating gives CASSLLQNQETQYF.

V usage is TRBV14 and J usage is TRBJ1-2, with 8 bases fitting TRBD1. Germline V gene data show CDR1 as SGHDN and CDR2 as FVKESK. The CDR3 consists of 15 residues. J gave up 5 bases and V 0 bases, and 5 bases lay outside the gene matches. CDR3 in amino acids: CASSQEPGGYYGYTF. The CDR3 DNA sequence: TGTGCCAGCAGCCAAGAGCCAGGGGGCTATTATGGCTACACCTTC.

This rearrangement joins TRBV19 to TRBJ2-7, with 7 bases that match TRBD1. There are 14 residues in the CDR3. V dropped 4 bases and J dropped 5; count of bases not matched to a gene: 8. Germline lookup yields CDR1 LNHDA and CDR2 SQIVND (reference sequence). The CDR3 nucleotides read TGTGCCAGTAGTACTACAGGGGCCTGGAACGAGCAGTACTTC. Its translation is CASSTTGAWNEQYF.

V is TRBV7-8 and J is TRBJ2-7, with TRBD2 as a possible D gene (5 bases). Germline lookup yields CDR1 SGHVS and CDR2 FQNEAQ. The CDR3 extends over 14 amino acids. Trimming took 5 bases from V and 4 from J, leaving 15 bases between them. As DNA, the CDR3 is TGTGCCAGCAGCCGCAGCGGACCCCATTACGAGCAGTACTTC. Residues: CASSRSGPHYEQYF. Full variable domain (rest looked up from reference TRBV7-8 and TRBJ2-7): GAGVSQSPRYKVAKRGQDVALRCDPISGHVSLFWYQQALGQGPEFLTYFQNEAQLDKSGLPSDRFFAERPEGSVSTLKIQRTQQEDSAVYLCASSRSGPHYEQYFGPGTRLTVT.

The rearrangement uses TRBV13 and TRBJ1-2; TRBD1 aligns across 7 bases. With 4 bases clipped from V and 5 bases from J, the junction kept 4 bases outside the gene matches. Germline-derived CDR1 and CDR2 are PRHDT and FYEKMQ (reference sequence). CDR3 length: 13 amino acids. CDR3 DNA: TGTGCCAGCAGCTCCTTCAGGGGGTATGGCTACACCTTC. Its protein is CASSSFRGYGYTF.

The chain joins TRBV11-2 to TRBJ2-5; the match to TRBD1 covers 11 bases. Per germline, CDR1 SGHAT and CDR2 FQNNGV. The ends lost 1 base at V and 5 bases at J; junction bases unmatched: 6. The CDR3 extends over 16 amino acids. The CDR3 coding sequence is TGTGCCAGCAGCTTAGTTGGACAGGGGGCGAAGGAGACCCAGTACTTC. Its protein is CASSLVGQGAKETQYF.

The chain employs TRBV28 and TRBJ2-5, with a tentative D call TRBD1 (6 bases). The J call may be wrong; the DNA end is better matched by TRBJ2-7. This CDR3 has 12 amino acids. Germline V gene lookup returns CDR1 MDHEN and CDR2 SYDVKM. CDR3 nucleotide sequence: TGTGCCAGCAGTTTCGGGACACGCGAGCAGTACTTC. Amino acid sequence: CASSFGTREQYF.

The chain is built from TRBV5-1 and TRBJ2-5; 9 bases are shared with TRBD2. In germline, CDR1 is SGHRS, CDR2 YFSETQ. The CDR3 is made up of 16 amino acids. V was clipped by 4 bases and J by 4 bases; unmatched bases: 11. The CDR3 loop is CASSPGASGNLETQYF. The CDR3 DNA reads TGCGCCAGCAGCCCTGGGGCTAGCGGGAACCTAGAGACCCAGTACTTC.

The chain joins TRBV27 to TRBJ1-5; the D gene is possibly TRBD1 (5 bases). CDR3 length: 14 amino acids. Deletions cut 1 base from V and 2 bases from J, with 6 bases between. Germline V gives CDR1 MNHEY, CDR2 SMNVEV (reference sequence). The CDR3 nucleotides read TGTGCCAGCAGTTTATGGGGGGGCAATCAGCCCCAGCATTTT. Protein sequence: CASSLWGGNQPQHF.

The chain joins TRBV11-2 to TRBJ2-1, with D possibly being TRBD2 (5 bases). Trimming cost V 2 bases and J 0 bases, with 11 bases left between them. The CDR3 contains 16 residues. Per the germline V gene, CDR1 is SGHAT and CDR2 is FQNNGV. CDR3 residues: CASSLTAAGSYNEQFF. CDR3 DNA sequence: TGTGCCAGCAGCTTAACAGCGGCCGGCTCCTACAATGAGCAGTTCTTC.

The chain combines TRBV25-1 with TRBJ1-1, with D hard to call. Germline-derived CDR1 and CDR2 are MGHDK and SYGVNS. V was pared by 4 bases and J by 2 bases, with 8 bases between. The CDR3 length is 13 residues. The CDR3 DNA sequence: TGTGCCAGCAGTGGCTTAATCAACACTGAAGCTTTCTTT. Protein product: CASSGLINTEAFF.

This clone appeared a few times. The J gene is TRBJ2-2, the V gene TRBV6-5; TRBD2 matches 8 bases. The CDR3 covers 16 residues. The germline gives CDR1 MNHEY, CDR2 SVGAGI. V dropped 0 bases and J dropped 8; count of bases not matched to a gene: 8. DNA for the CDR3: TGTGCCAGCAGTTACTCGATTACTAGCGGCCAGGGGGAGCTGTTTTTT. It encodes CASSYSITSGQGELFF.

The chain is built from TRBV5-6 and TRBJ1-5; tentatively, D is TRBD1 (5 bases). Germline V lookup: CDR1 SGHDT, CDR2 YYEEEE. V lost 2 bases, J lost 0 bases, and 9 bases lay in between. The CDR3 totals 15 residues. CDR3 sequence: CASSFRVNSNQPQHF. The DNA for the CDR3 is TGTGCCAGCAGCTTCAGGGTTAATAGCAATCAGCCCCAGCATTTT.

This clone occurred once. Other nucleotide sequences from this sample produce the same CDR3. This chain joins TRBV9 and TRBJ2-7; the match to TRBD2 covers 10 bases. V shed 0 bases, J shed 5 bases, and the junction held 5 bases outside the gene matches. The V gene's germline CDR1 is SGDLS and CDR2 YYNGEE. The CDR3 totals 15 residues. CDR3 in DNA: TGTGCCAGCAGCGTAGGAGGTCTAGCGGGAGACGAGCAGTACTTC. Translation gives CASSVGGLAGDEQYF.

For this clone: The junction departs from the called germline gene at one end, perhaps through a read error. The J gene is TRBJ2-2, the V gene TRBV7-6; tentative D call: TRBD1 (6 bases). The V gene's germline CDR1 is SGHVS and CDR2 FNYEAQ. The CDR3 is made up of 17 amino acids. The CDR3 loop is CASSFLAGTMNSGELFF. CDR3 in DNA: TGTGCCAGCAGCTTTTTGGCCGGGACAATGAACAGCGGGGAGCTGTTTTTT.

The chain joins TRBV19 to TRBJ1-1, with TRBD1 matching 8 bases. CDR1 is LNHDA and CDR2 is SQIVND in the germline V gene (reference sequence). J lost 2 bases, V lost 3 bases, and 11 bases had no gene match. The length of the CDR3 is 17 residues. CDR3 nucleotide sequence: TGTGCCAGTAGTATCACCCTGGACAGGGACCCTAACACTGAAGCTTTCTTT. It translates to CASSITLDRDPNTEAFF.

In its sample, this clone ranks as medium-sized. This rearrangement joins TRBV4-1 to TRBJ1-3; tentatively, D is TRBD1 (5 bases). The CDR3 sequence is 17 residues long. Germline V gives CDR1 MGHRA, CDR2 YSYEKL. V was cut by 1 base and J by 2 bases, with 15 bases left in between. CDR3 protein: CASSQVQQAKTGNTIYF. The CDR3 DNA reads TGCGCCAGCAGCCAAGTCCAACAGGCTAAAACTGGAAACACCATATATTTT.

The chain couples TRBV7-2 to TRBJ2-2; 10 bases align to TRBD1. The CDR3 contains 16 residues. Germline CDR1 SGHTA, CDR2 FQGNSA. Trimming at V came to 5 bases and at J to 1 base, leaving 4 bases not matched to a gene. The CDR3 protein is CASSRGTGVNTGELFF. CDR3 DNA: TGTGCCAGCAGCCGAGGGACAGGGGTGAACACCGGGGAGCTGTTTTTT. Full variable domain (missing parts from reference TRBV7-2 and TRBJ2-2): GAGVSQSPSNKVTEKGKDVELRCDPISGHTALYWYRQSLGQGLEFLIYFQGNSAPDKSGLPSDRFSAERTGGSVSTLTIQRTQQEDSAVYLCASSRGTGVNTGELFFGEGSRLTVL.